This T cell receptor beta chain was identified during a study of cytomegalovirus exposure and HLA in healthy donors. Primers for the PCR totalled 60 Vbeta and 13 Jbeta. Generated by immunoSEQ multiplex PCR, the TCRdb table keeps only in-frame clones and is missing some. The sample yields about 65,000 clones, 62% seen once. The V end was cut by 6 bases, the J end by 1 base, with 9 bases between. The CDR3 is 12 residues long. Germline V gene sequence: CDR1 SQVTM, CDR2 ANQGSEA. Study-wide results and limits: TCR association rates varied by HLA locus in a later analysis, with DRB1 highest and HLA-C lowest. The authors excluded some V segments, including TRBV6-2 and TRBV6-3, as indistinguishable. Reports state that TCR beta sequences accurately predicted most subjects' HLA-A and HLA-B alleles.

Turning to this clone: Its specificity is unknown.

The chain links TRBV29-1 to TRBJ1-1; a possible D gene is TRBD1 (6 bases). The sequencing sample was made of PBMCs. This receptor was obtained from a man aged 25-45 years in good health and CMV-seronegative. CDR3 in DNA: TGCAGCGTGAGGGGGGGGAACACTGAAGCTTTCTTT. Its translation is CSVRGGNTEAFF.